These 27 T cell receptor beta chains originate from one sample sequenced in a study of cytomegalovirus exposure and HLA in healthy donors. Amplification used 60 Vbeta primers and 13 Jbeta primers. Libraries were prepared by immunoSEQ multiplex PCR; TCRdb keeps only in-frame clonotypes and omits some of them. The top ten clones hold about 6% of a sample with about 120,000 clones, roughly 9% of them seen once. Specimen: PBMCs. The source is a middle-aged woman in good health and CMV-seropositive.

The chain joins TRBV2 to TRBJ2-7; 8 nucleotides align to TRBD1. The ends lost 4 bases at V and 3 bases at J; junction bases unmatched: 8. Germline V gene lookup returns CDR1 SNHLY and CDR2 FYNNEI. CDR3 length equals 15 residues. CDR3 sequence: CASSGADRVDYEQYF. CDR3 DNA: TGTGCCAGCAGTGGGGCGGACAGGGTGGACTACGAGCAGTACTTC. Drawing the rest from reference TRBV2 and TRBJ2-7, the complete variable domain is EPEVTQTPSHQVTQMGQEVILRCVPISNHLYFYWYRQILGQKVEFLVSFYNNEISEKSEIFDDQFSVERPDGSNFTLKIRSTKLEDSAMYFCASSGADRVDYEQYFGPGTRLTVT.

The chain carries TRBV5-6 and TRBJ2-1; D uncertain. Between the trimmed V and J ends, which lost 0 bases and 2 bases, there was a span of 12 bases. Looked up from germline, CDR1 is SGHDT and CDR2 is YYEEEE. This CDR3 spans 16 amino acids. The CDR3 loop reads CASSLEVRFAYNEQFF. The CDR3 DNA sequence: TGTGCCAGCAGCTTGGAAGTGCGGTTCGCCTACAATGAGCAGTTCTTC.

The gene calls are TRBV30 and TRBJ2-5; D unresolved. Trimming pared 2 bases from V and 3 bases from J, leaving 7 bases between. The CDR3 consists of 12 residues. Germline lookup yields CDR1 GTSNPN and CDR2 SVGIG (reference sequence). CDR3 sequence (DNA): TGTGCCTGGAGTCCGACTGAAGAGACCCAGTACTTC. As protein: CAWSPTEETQYF. Drawing the rest from reference TRBV30 and TRBJ2-5, the complete variable domain is SQTIHQWPATLVQPVGSPLSLECTVEGTSNPNLYWYRQAAGRGLQLLFYSVGIGQISSEVPQNLSASRPQDRQFILSSKKLLLSDSGFYLCAWSPTEETQYFGPGTRLLVL.

V usage is TRBV9 and J usage is TRBJ2-3; 11 bases agree with TRBD2. The J segment lost 0 bases and the V segment lost 0 bases, leaving 6 bases of the junction unmatched. Per the germline V gene, CDR1 is SGDLS and CDR2 is YYNGEE. CDR3 length equals 18 residues. In nucleotides, the CDR3 is TGTGCCAGCAGCGTAGTGCCTAGCGGGGGGTTTAGCACAGATACGCAGTATTTT. It codes for CASSVVPSGGFSTDTQYF.

The V and J genes are TRBV11-2 and TRBJ2-7, with 9 nucleotides matching TRBD1. Germline V gives CDR1 SGHAT, CDR2 FQNNGV. The CDR3 loop spans 16 amino acids. The junction had 12 bases not matched to a gene; V was cut back by 6 bases and J by 3 bases. CDR3 sequence: CASRKGPGQGFYEQYF. The CDR3 DNA sequence: TGTGCCAGCAGGAAAGGACCGGGACAGGGTTTCTACGAGCAGTACTTC.

The CDR3: CASSLDAGNTGELFF. CDR3 DNA: TGCGCCAGCAGCTTGGACGCGGGAAACACCGGGGAGCTGTTTTTT. This sequence joins TRBV5-1 and TRBJ2-2, with D possibly TRBD2 on 6 matching bases. Trimming took off 0 bases at V and 2 bases at J, with 8 bases between the two ends. Germline V gives CDR1 SGHRS, CDR2 YFSETQ. The CDR3 sequence is 15 residues long.

This rearrangement joins TRBV19 to TRBJ2-1; no definite D call. Per germline, CDR1 LNHDA and CDR2 SQIVND (reference sequence). The CDR3 runs to 15 residues. Trimming shortened V by 3 bases and J by 9 bases, and 18 bases separated the two germline ends. CDR3 protein: CASSIEVQPLGEQFF. In DNA, the CDR3 is TGTGCCAGTAGTATCGAGGTCCAGCCCCTCGGTGAGCAGTTCTTC. Full variable domain (missing parts from reference TRBV19 and TRBJ2-1): DGGITQSPKYLFRKEGQNVTLSCEQNLNHDAMYWYRQDPGQGLRLIYYSQIVNDFQKGDIAEGYSVSREKKESFPLTVTSAQKNPTAFYLCASSIEVQPLGEQFFGPGTRLTVL.

V is TRBV7-2 and J is TRBJ1-1; D is ambiguous. Germline-derived CDR1 and CDR2 are SGHTA and FQGNSA. The CDR3 loop spans 15 amino acids. The V and J ends lost 1 base and 1 base respectively, with 10 bases between them. CDR3 DNA sequence: TGTGCCAGCAGCTTAGGTCCACAACGGAACACTGAAGCTTTCTTT. Translating it yields CASSLGPQRNTEAFF. Supplemented by reference TRBV7-2 and TRBJ1-1, the full variable domain reads GAGVSQSPSNKVTEKGKDVELRCDPISGHTALYWYRQSLGQGLEFLIYFQGNSAPDKSGLPSDRFSAERTGGSVSTLTIQRTQQEDSAVYLCASSLGPQRNTEAFFGQGTRLTVV.

This clone was found once. J is TRBJ2-5 and V is TRBV9; a possible D gene is TRBD1 (6 bases). TRBJ2-7 explains the end of the DNA better; the J call may be wrong. Germline assignment: CDR1 SGDLS and CDR2 YYNGEE. The CDR3 is 15 amino acids. The CDR3 loop reads CASSVGQESSYEQYF. CDR3 DNA sequence: TGTGCCAGCAGCGTAGGACAGGAGAGCTCCTACGAGCAGTACTTC.

This clone was counted only a few times. The chain uses TRBV7-3 and TRBJ1-4; D is possibly TRBD1 (6 bases). The CDR3 totals 15 residues. The V gene lost 5 bases and the J gene lost 4 bases, with 14 bases spanning the gap. Germline V gene lookup returns CDR1 SGHTA and CDR2 FQGTGA. The CDR3 spells CASSPHGRGNEKLFF. In DNA form, the CDR3 reads TGTGCCAGCAGCCCCCACGGCAGGGGTAATGAAAAACTGTTTTTT. Full variable domain (remainder filled in from reference TRBV7-3 and TRBJ1-4): GAGVSQTPSNKVTEKGKYVELRCDPISGHTALYWYRQSLGQGPEFLIYFQGTGAADDSGLPNDRFFAVRPEGSVSTLKIQRTERGDSAVYLCASSPHGRGNEKLFFGSGTQLSVL.

The chain recombines TRBV6-4 with TRBJ2-2; D may be TRBD1 (6 bases). The CDR3 loop spans 15 amino acids. The V end lost 6 bases, the J end lost 0 bases, and 11 bases lay between the germline ends. The germline gives CDR1 MRHNA, CDR2 SNTAGT. Here the CDR3 DNA reads TGTGCCAGCAGGAAGGACAGCTCGAACACCGGGGAGCTGTTTTTT. This codes for CASRKDSSNTGELFF.

V gene TRBV28 combines with J gene TRBJ1-2, with D possibly being TRBD1 (5 bases). Germline assignment: CDR1 MDHEN and CDR2 SYDVKM. The V end was cut by 5 bases, the J end by 5 bases, with 18 bases between. The CDR3 spans 15 residues. The CDR3 is CASSLSWGVEYGYTF. CDR3 DNA sequence: TGTGCCAGCAGTCTTTCGTGGGGGGTTGAGTATGGCTACACCTTC.

This clone was picked up a small number of times. The chain joins TRBV6-4 to TRBJ2-3, with TRBD2 matching over 8 bases. V shed 4 bases and J 4 bases; nucleotides not matched to a gene: 4. The CDR3 length is 14 residues. Germline V gene data show CDR1 as MRHNA and CDR2 as SNTAGT. CDR3 in amino acids: CASSVTSASDTQYF. The CDR3 DNA follows: TGTGCCAGCAGTGTGACTAGCGCATCAGATACGCAGTATTTT.

This clone is labeled medium-sized (0.01 to 0.1%). CDR3 loop: CASSPLGLFTDTQYF. In DNA, the CDR3 is TGTGCCAGCAGCCCACTAGGTTTATTCACAGATACGCAGTATTTT. The chain is built from TRBV7-2 and TRBJ2-3; D may be TRBD2 (5 bases). Deletions cut 5 bases from V and 2 bases from J, with 14 bases between. Germline CDR1 is SGHTA and CDR2 is FQGNSA. This CDR3 is 15 amino acids long.

This chain joins TRBV29-1 and TRBJ1-1, with D hard to call. V lost 4 bases and J 2 bases, leaving 11 bases between the germline ends. Germline CDR1 reads SQVTM; CDR2 reads ANQGSEA. There are 13 residues in the CDR3. The CDR3 reads CSVGLGGNTEAFF. In nucleotides, the CDR3 is TGCAGCGTTGGACTAGGAGGAAACACTGAAGCTTTCTTT.

This clone has more than one count but fewer than ten. V and J are TRBV10-3 and TRBJ1-1; 10 bases match TRBD1. Trimming took 10 bases from V and 5 from J; bases not matched to a gene: 13. This CDR3 spans 15 amino acids. Per germline, CDR1 ENHRY and CDR2 SYGVKD. The CDR3 here is CATYMGQGIGTEAFF. DNA for the CDR3: TGTGCCACCTATATGGGACAGGGGATAGGGACTGAAGCTTTCTTT.

The chain uses TRBV7-9 and TRBJ1-2, with D maybe TRBD1 (6 bases). There are 15 residues in the CDR3. The V and J ends lost 4 bases and 5 bases respectively, with 17 bases between them. Germline V lookup: CDR1 SEHNR, CDR2 FQNEAQ (reference sequence). As DNA, the CDR3 is TGTGCCAGCAGCTCCTCACAGGGAGGGACTTATGGCTACACCTTC. Protein product: CASSSSQGGTYGYTF.

The rearrangement joins TRBV18 to TRBJ2-7; weak D call: TRBD1 (6 bases). The germline V gene encodes CDR1 KGHSH and CDR2 LQKENI. The CDR3 totals 14 residues. Between the trimmed V and J ends, which lost 5 bases and 3 bases, there was a span of 14 bases. Here the CDR3 reads CASSANRDNYEQYF. As DNA, the CDR3 is TGTGCCAGCTCAGCTAACCGGGACAACTACGAGCAGTACTTC.

The sample holds a few counts of this clone. This chain joins TRBV27 and TRBJ2-7, with 7 bases that match TRBD1. Germline-derived CDR1 and CDR2 are MNHEY and SMNVEV (reference sequence). The CDR3 runs to 14 residues. V was pared by 6 bases and J by 3 bases, with 8 bases of the junction left unmatched. The CDR3 nucleotides are TGTGCCAGCAGGGGGATTAGGACAGGCTACGAGCAGTACTTC. It translates to CASRGIRTGYEQYF.

This chain uses TRBV18 with TRBJ1-2, with D possibly TRBD1 on 5 matching bases. Trimming removed 4 bases at V and 5 bases at J, with 17 bases between. The CDR3 consists of 15 residues. Germline values: CDR1 KGHSH, CDR2 LQKENI. The CDR3 nucleotides read TGTGCCAGCTCACGAGCTGACAGAAATTCTTATGGCTACACCTTC. Translating gives CASSRADRNSYGYTF.

This clone showed up just a few times. The chain combines TRBV18 with TRBJ2-7; D may be TRBD2 (6 bases). This CDR3 has 15 amino acids. Germline lookup yields CDR1 KGHSH and CDR2 LQKENI. V was cut by 0 bases and J by 3 bases, with 12 bases left in between. CDR3: CASSPPGLVLYEQYF. CDR3 DNA sequence: TGTGCCAGCTCACCACCGGGACTTGTCCTCTACGAGCAGTACTTC.

The rearrangement joins TRBV28 to TRBJ1-1; D ambiguous. The CDR3 sequence is 13 residues long. The germline V and J ends were trimmed by 6 bases and 4 bases, with 12 bases remaining between them. Germline V gene sequence: CDR1 MDHEN, CDR2 SYDVKM. DNA for the CDR3: TGTGCCAGCAGGGGCCGGGAGGGCACTGAAGCTTTCTTT. Protein: CASRGREGTEAFF.

In this sample, this clone turned up a few times. The chain recombines TRBV18 with TRBJ2-7, with 8 bases lining up with TRBD1. This CDR3 contains 14 residues. J lost 2 bases, V lost 3 bases, and 3 bases had no gene match. The germline gives CDR1 KGHSH, CDR2 LQKENI. The CDR3 spells CASSPVGQAYEQYF. The CDR3 DNA sequence: TGTGCCAGCTCACCGGTGGGACAGGCCTACGAGCAGTACTTC.

The chain has TRBV9 and TRBJ2-2, with 7 bases matching TRBD1. Per germline, CDR1 SGDLS and CDR2 YYNGEE. Unmatched junction bases numbered 7, after V lost 2 bases and J lost 0 bases. The CDR3 consists of 17 residues. The CDR3 spells CASSVGRQGTNTGELFF. For the CDR3, the DNA is TGTGCCAGCAGCGTGGGCCGACAGGGTACGAACACCGGGGAGCTGTTTTTT.

This clone was recorded a few times. The chain has TRBV7-6 and TRBJ2-7, with D uncertain. Trimming pared 5 bases from V and 2 bases from J, leaving 7 bases between. This CDR3 has 12 amino acids. CDR1 SGHVS and CDR2 FNYEAQ come from the germline V gene. Here the CDR3 reads CASSPNAYEQYF. For the CDR3, the DNA is TGTGCCAGCAGCCCTAACGCCTACGAGCAGTACTTC.

The table lists this clone with a few counts. One junction end disagrees with the germline gene, perhaps due to a read error. CDR3 amino acids: CASSPRGSVNTEAFF. The CDR3 bases are TGTGCCAGCTCCCCACGCGGGTCGGTAAACACTGAAGCTTTCTTT. The chain carries TRBV18 and TRBJ1-1; unclear D gene. Germline V gives CDR1 KGHSH, CDR2 LQKENI. The CDR3 loop spans 15 amino acids.

There are a few counts of this clone. In DNA form, the CDR3 reads TGCGCCAGCAGCCAAGCCGGGACTAGCGGGGGGACCTACAATGAGCAGTTCTTC. Residues: CASSQAGTSGGTYNEQFF. This chain connects TRBV4-1 to TRBJ2-1; 15 bases are shared with TRBD2. This CDR3 contains 18 residues. Looked up from germline, CDR1 is MGHRA and CDR2 is YSYEKL. V shed 1 base, J shed 2 bases, and the junction held 3 bases outside the gene matches.